This record looks at one T cell receptor beta chain sequence and its context. The antigen is not known. Library input was around 2 micrograms of DNA from cryopreserved PBMCs. These data come from a study of cytotoxic CD8 clonotypes in ibrutinib-treated CLL. About the study: Overall, some 24 responses were partial and 2 complete; following median about 69 months, approximately 15 patients stayed remitted and about twelve progressed. Study-wide results and caveats: Under treatment, the uncommon public clonotypes either contracted or remained stable. Baseline levels were approached again at progression, after clonality had risen at ibrutinib response.

Method: immunoSEQ multiplex PCR; TCRdb's copy keeps in-frame clones and lacks some. The table lists about 200,000 clones, roughly 79% of them singletons. V gave up 2 bases and J gave up 7 bases; unmatched junction bases: 11. Germline V gene data show CDR1 as SGDLS and CDR2 as YYNGEE. The CDR3 is 16 amino acids. The TCR sequence derives from a human donor with chronic lymphocytic leukemia. The gene calls are TRBV9 and TRBJ2-1, with 8 bases matching TRBD2. Sample: PBMCs, taken after 12 months of ibrutinib treatment. CDR3 residues: CASSVLSGEVSNEQFF. As DNA, the CDR3 is TGTGCCAGCAGCGTGCTTAGCGGGGAGGTTTCGAATGAGCAGTTCTTC.